This TCR gamma chain came from a study of γδ T cells in repeated Plasmodium falciparum infection. Study-wide results and caveats: Vdelta2-negative gammadelta repertoires appeared less diverse and less shared in Malian than Australian children.

The CDR3 extends over 18 amino acids. The germline V gene encodes CDR1 VTNTFY and CDR2 YDVSTARD (reference sequence). Bulk repertoires came from Vgamma9/Vdelta2+ or Vdelta2-negative gammadelta T cells flow-sorted from PBMC. This clone was detected only a few times. Its antigen is unknown. A read error likely explains why the TCRdb protein, taken from a much larger clone, differs from this DNA's translation at residue 14; the protein shown is translated from the DNA. TCRdb re-called clones from the multiplex PCR reads using CATT. The sample holds approximately 30,000 gamma-chain clones, over 1.3% seen once.

The chain employs TRGV3 and TRGJ1 or TRGJ2. The J gene comes from matching the DNA to germline here; TCRdb lacks it. The sequence was obtained from a pool of human donors (malaria-infected and uninfected, not separated). Input material: gamma-delta T cells from blood. The CDR3 DNA sequence: TGTGCCACCTGGGACAGGCCTACAAATTTCTTTAATTATCATAAGAAACTCTTT. Translated: CATWDRPTNFFNYHKKLF.